The T cell receptor (beta chain) described here comes from a study of T cells in localized non-small cell lung cancer. Study-wide points: Of the tissues analyzed, uninvolved adjacent lung showed maximal T cell clonality, greater than tumor.

This clone ranks as large. Antigen: not known. The CDR3 contains 15 residues. V was clipped by 4 bases and J by 7 bases; unmatched bases: 12. Germline V CDR1 and CDR2: SGDLS, YYNGEE. The sampled adjacent lung lay at least 2 cm from the tumor margin and showed no atypia. Measured with immunoSEQ multiplex PCR; TCRdb has only the in-frame clones, and not every one. This sample carries approximately 1,500 clones, around 20% of them seen once, and the ten largest clones take over 15%. The chain carries TRBV9 and TRBJ2-5; TRBD2 agrees at 8 bases. The TCR originated in a male donor at least 60 years old with stage III squamous cell lung carcinoma. The sample here was normal lung tissue next to the tumor, taken before any cancer treatment. CDR3 in DNA: TGTGCCAGCAGCCCCCCGGGAGGGGTATTCGCGACCCAGTACTTC. Protein sequence: CASSPPGGVFATQYF.